One sample yielded the 23 T cell receptor beta chains listed below, sequenced in a study of T cell clonality in common variable immunodeficiency. General observations from the study: In common variable immunodeficiency, TCR beta chains reportedly carried fewer deletions and N-nucleotide insertions.

No antigen has been assigned to these receptors. The assay was immunoSEQ multiplex PCR, and TCRdb's table has in-frame clones only and misses some. There are tens of thousands of clones in the sample, none observed a single time. Sequencing was performed on peripheral blood mononuclear cells. All receptors derive from a human donor with common variable immunodeficiency.

This clone was seen at least ten times. The CDR3 DNA, read in part, is TGTGCCAGCAGCTTCACGATCGCCGGTGAA. As protein: CASSFTIAGE. The CDR3, in full, reads CASSFTIAGEAFF. This chain uses TRBV7-9 with TRBJ1-1; D unresolved. The CDR3 goes on 3 residues after the read ends, and that part is filled in from the germline J gene. Germline lookup yields CDR1 SEHNR and CDR2 FQNEAQ (reference sequence). The CDR3 covers 13 residues. The germline V and J ends were trimmed by 3 bases and 7 bases, with 12 bases remaining between them.

At least ten counts were recorded for this clone. Partial CDR3 DNA: TGTGCCAGCACTCTCGTGGGGGGGGGCACTGAA. This gives the protein CASTLVGGGTE. The CDR3, in full, reads CASTLVGGGTEAFF. V gene TRBV28 combines with J gene TRBJ1-1; weak D call: TRBD1 (5 bases). From the germline J gene comes the end of the CDR3, since the read stops 3 residues before it. The V end lost 7 bases, the J end lost 4 bases, and 16 bases lay between the germline ends. Germline-derived CDR1 and CDR2 are MDHEN and SYDVKM. This CDR3 spans 14 amino acids.

This clone was seen a handful of times. The read terminates 3 residues before the CDR3 end, so the remaining end is supplied by the germline J gene. V gene TRBV20-1 combines with J gene TRBJ2-5; 9 nucleotides match TRBD2. Looked up from germline, CDR1 is DFQATT and CDR2 is SNEGSKA (reference sequence). The V and J ends lost 4 bases and 1 base, in that order; junction bases with no gene match: 19. The CDR3 is made up of 19 amino acids. CDR3 region: CSAIPWLAGHDNSQETQYF. Partial CDR3 DNA: TGCAGTGCTATCCCTTGGCTAGCGGGACACGATAACTCCCAAGAGACC.

In its sample, this clone was seen many times. The DNA ends 3 residues before the CDR3 does, and the rest of the CDR3 is filled in from the germline J gene. The chain uses TRBV7-6 and TRBJ2-6; 8 bases align to TRBD1. The trim removed 5 bases at V and 7 bases at J, leaving 7 bases unmatched. Per the germline V gene, CDR1 is SGHVS and CDR2 is FNYEAQ. This CDR3 contains 15 residues. The CDR3 here is CASSPQGVLANVLTF. The CDR3 DNA, read in part, is TGTGCCAGCAGCCCACAGGGGGTGCTCGCCAACGTC.

The sequenced part of the CDR3 DNA is TGTGCCAGCAGCTTAGAATGGGGGGTAGGGCAGCCC. Protein product: CASSLEWGVGQP. The complete CDR3 reads CASSLEWGVGQPQHF. V usage is TRBV7-8 and J usage is TRBJ1-5; D is possibly TRBD1 (5 bases). The DNA ends 3 residues before the CDR3 does, and the rest of the CDR3 is filled in from the germline J gene. This CDR3 is built from 15 residues. Germline assignment: CDR1 SGHVS and CDR2 FQNEAQ. V shed 1 base and J shed 7 bases, with 14 bases lying between them. The full variable domain, with the rest looked up from reference TRBV7-8 and TRBJ1-5, is GAGVSQSPRYKVAKRGQDVALRCDPISGHVSLFWYQQALGQGPEFLTYFQNEAQLDKSGLPSDRFFAERPEGSVSTLKIQRTQQEDSAVYLCASSLEWGVGQPQHFGDGTRLSIL.

This clone was seen repeatedly, ten times or more. The read is 3 residues too short to cover the CDR3 end, so that end is filled in from the germline J gene. V is TRBV20-1 and J is TRBJ1-3; possibly TRBD1 for D (6 bases). Germline V CDR1 and CDR2: DFQATT, SNEGSKA (reference sequence). Trimming took off 3 bases at V and 4 bases at J, with 16 bases between the two ends. The CDR3 sequence is 15 residues long. CDR3 amino acids: CSASPWAGVGNTIYF. The CDR3 bases that were read are TGCAGTGCTAGCCCCTGGGCAGGGGTCGGAAACACC.

This clone was seen a few times. The CDR3 DNA, read in part, is TGTGCCAGCAGGGCTACAGTGTATAGCAATCAGCCC. Protein sequence: CASRATVYSNQP. The entire CDR3 protein is CASRATVYSNQPQHF. This rearrangement joins TRBV2 to TRBJ1-5; no clear D. The sequenced fragment ends 3 residues before the CDR3 boundary, so the rest is inferred from the germline J gene. Trimming removed 6 bases at V and 0 bases at J, with 12 bases between. Germline-derived CDR1 and CDR2 are SNHLY and FYNNEI. The CDR3 totals 15 residues.

A word on this clone: The read ends 3 residues early relative to the CDR3; the germline J gene fills the gap. The chain carries TRBV30 and TRBJ2-2, with TRBD1 matching 9 bases. From germline, CDR1 is GTSNPN and CDR2 SVGIG (reference sequence). The CDR3 has 17 residues. J was trimmed by 4 bases and V by 0 bases; bases with no gene match: 9. This CDR3 is CAWSVALGQGSTGELFF. The part of the CDR3 DNA that was read is TGTGCCTGGAGTGTGGCCTTGGGACAGGGAAGCACCGGGGAG.

Of note for this clone: The read gets to within 3 residues of the CDR3 end, and the germline J gene fills in the rest. The J gene is TRBJ2-5, the V gene TRBV19, with a possible D match to TRBD1 (6 bases). CDR1 and CDR2 from the germline V gene are LNHDA and SQIVND (reference sequence). The ends were cut back, 7 bases at V and 3 bases at J, with 21 bases in the middle. The CDR3 has 16 residues. The CDR3 loop reads CASISPSFTGKETQYF. Incomplete CDR3 DNA: TGTGCCAGTATATCCCCCTCTTTCACAGGGAAAGAGACC.

This clone was recorded a few times. Here the CDR3 reads CASSPQSGGDEQFF. The CDR3 bases that were read are TGTGCCAGCTCACCTCAAAGCGGGGGCGATGAG. The chain carries TRBV18 and TRBJ2-1, with 8 positions matching TRBD2. The read gets to within 3 residues of the CDR3 end, and the germline J gene fills in the rest. Germline V gives CDR1 KGHSH, CDR2 LQKENI. This CDR3 has 14 residues. J gave up 8 bases and V 3 bases, and 6 bases lay outside the gene matches.

Notes on this clone: Read coverage stops 3 residues before the CDR3 terminus; the germline J gene supplies the remainder. The chain recombines TRBV2 with TRBJ2-1; 8 nucleotides match TRBD2. J was trimmed by 9 bases and V by 8 bases; bases with no gene match: 12. The CDR3 has 14 residues. Germline assignment: CDR1 SNHLY and CDR2 FYNNEI. The chain's CDR3 is CASGASGPGGEQFF. The CDR3 DNA, read in part, is TGTGCCAGCGGAGCTAGCGGGCCCGGAGGTGAG.

This clone was counted at least ten times. The read gets to within 3 residues of the CDR3 end, and the germline J gene fills in the rest. The chain links TRBV19 to TRBJ2-1, with 7 bases identical to TRBD2. Germline lookup yields CDR1 LNHDA and CDR2 SQIVND (reference sequence). The CDR3 is 14 residues long. Trimming took 1 base from V and 6 from J; bases not matched to a gene: 3. The CDR3 sequence is CASSIGGGFNEQFF. Partial CDR3 DNA: TGTGCCAGTAGTATAGGGGGGGGTTTCAATGAG. The whole variable domain, filled in from reference TRBV19 and TRBJ2-1, reads DGGITQSPKYLFRKEGQNVTLSCEQNLNHDAMYWYRQDPGQGLRLIYYSQIVNDFQKGDIAEGYSVSREKKESFPLTVTSAQKNPTAFYLCASSIGGGFNEQFFGPGTRLTVL.

Details on this clone: The read terminates 3 residues before the CDR3 end, so the remaining end is supplied by the germline J gene. This chain links TRBV13 with TRBJ2-5, with TRBD1 matching 7 bases. This CDR3 has 14 residues. V dropped 3 bases and J dropped 3; count of bases not matched to a gene: 4. The germline CDR1 and CDR2 sequences are PRHDT and FYEKMQ (reference sequence). Incomplete CDR3 DNA: TGTGCCAGCAGCTTCGCCGGGACAGAAGAGACC. Amino acids: CASSFAGTEET. The whole CDR3 protein is CASSFAGTEETQYF.

A remark on this clone: One junction end does not reproduce the germline sequence, and a read error may be involved. With the read ending 3 residues before the CDR3 end, the germline J gene is used to fill in that end. This rearrangement joins TRBV19 to TRBJ1-5, with TRBD1 as a possible D gene (5 bases). Germline values: CDR1 LNHDA, CDR2 SQIVND (reference sequence). The CDR3 loop spans 14 amino acids. The covered CDR3 bases are TGTGCCAGTAGTATATACCAGGGCAATAAGCCC. It translates to CASSIYQGNKP. The full-length CDR3 reads as CASSIYQGNKPQHF.

Ten or more counts support this clone. With the read ending 3 residues before the CDR3 end, the germline J gene is used to fill in that end. The chain joins TRBV18 to TRBJ1-6, with a tentative D call TRBD1 (6 bases). Germline lookup yields CDR1 KGHSH and CDR2 LQKENI. V gave up 4 bases and J gave up 6 bases, with 13 bases separating them. This CDR3 spans 15 amino acids. The sequenced part of the CDR3 DNA is TGTGCCAGCTCACTACAGGGTTCGGGTAATTCACCC. Its translation is CASSLQGSGNSP. The CDR3 reads in full as CASSLQGSGNSPLHF.

A note on this clone: With the read ending 3 residues before the CDR3 end, the germline J gene is used to fill in that end. This chain uses TRBV2 with TRBJ2-5; D remains unclear. The germline CDR1 and CDR2 sequences are SNHLY and FYNNEI. The CDR3 consists of 13 residues. Trimming took off 4 bases at V and 6 bases at J, with 12 bases between the two ends. The CDR3: CASSVGYLQTQYF. The part of the CDR3 DNA that was read is TGTGCCAGCAGTGTGGGCTACCTACAGACC.

Ten or more counts support this clone. The read finishes 3 residues shy of the CDR3 end, and the germline J gene is used to complete it. The gene calls are TRBV5-1 and TRBJ2-7; 7 bases match TRBD2. Losses at the gene ends were 4 bases for V and 0 bases for J; bases not matched to a gene: 13. CDR1 and CDR2 (germline): SGHRS, YFSETQ. CDR3 length: 17 residues. The CDR3 sequence is CASSPQVMRGFSYEQYF. Incomplete CDR3 DNA: TGCGCCAGCAGCCCACAGGTTATGCGGGGGTTCTCCTACGAG.

This clone has more than one count but fewer than ten. The read comes to an end 3 residues before the CDR3 does, leaving the germline J gene to fill in the end. The chain recombines TRBV7-6 with TRBJ2-7, with a possible D match to TRBD2 (6 bases). V was trimmed by 5 bases and J by 5 bases, leaving 13 bases between them. Germline CDR1 SGHVS, CDR2 FNYEAQ. This CDR3 is 13 amino acids long. The CDR3 loop reads CASSPTRLDEQYF. Partial CDR3 DNA: TGTGCCAGCAGCCCCACACGACTAGACGAG.

This clone has at least ten counts. The missing CDR3 end, 3 residues past where the read stops, is filled in from the germline J gene. This chain links TRBV5-5 with TRBJ1-6, with D uncertain. CDR3 length equals 15 residues. Per germline, CDR1 SGHKS and CDR2 YYEKEE (reference sequence). V was pared by 4 bases and J by 8 bases, with 16 bases between. CDR3 bases read: TGTGCCAGCAGCCCATGGACGGCGGGATATTCACCC. Translating it yields CASSPWTAGYSP. The whole CDR3 sequence reads CASSPWTAGYSPLHF.

As to this clone: The CDR3 is cut off 3 residues early in the read; its end comes from the germline J gene. V is TRBV6-2 or TRBV6-3 and J is TRBJ1-2; D ambiguous. V was trimmed by 2 bases and J by 0 bases, leaving 4 bases between them. From germline, CDR1 is MNHEY and CDR2 SVGEGT. The CDR3 consists of 13 residues. The CDR3 protein is CASSYSTNYGYTF. The DNA read from the CDR3 is TGTGCCAGCAGTTACAGCACTAACTATGGC.

This clone was seen ten or more times. The read gets to within 3 residues of the CDR3 end, and the germline J gene fills in the rest. This chain uses TRBV5-6 with TRBJ2-5, with D maybe TRBD2 (6 bases). CDR3 size: 13 residues. Trimming cost V 4 bases and J 5 bases, with 12 bases left between them. CDR1 is SGHDT and CDR2 is YYEEEE in the germline V gene. The CDR3 sequence: CASSIGGWETQYF. The DNA read from the CDR3 is TGTGCCAGCAGCATTGGAGGGTGGGAGACC.

There are many counts of this clone. The sequence runs out 3 residues before the end of the CDR3; the remainder is reconstructed from the germline J gene. The J gene is TRBJ1-2, the V gene TRBV5-1; unclear D gene. CDR1 and CDR2 from the germline V gene are SGHRS and YFSETQ. V was clipped by 1 base and J by 3 bases, with 16 bases between them. This CDR3 is built from 16 residues. Here the CDR3 reads CASSLSGRGSDYGYTF. The covered CDR3 bases are TGCGCCAGCAGCTTGAGTGGTCGGGGTAGCGACTATGGC.

The table lists this clone with a few counts. The observed sequence ends 3 residues before the CDR3 terminus, with the missing tail filled in from the germline J gene. The gene calls are TRBV7-3 and TRBJ1-2; no definite D call. CDR3 length: 13 residues. Trimming removed 2 bases at V and 4 bases at J, with 8 bases between. Germline V gives CDR1 SGHTA, CDR2 FQGTGA. CDR3 DNA (partial): TGTGCCAGCAGCTTAGAGAACGGCTATGGC. Protein: CASSLENGYG. In full, the CDR3 is CASSLENGYGYTF.